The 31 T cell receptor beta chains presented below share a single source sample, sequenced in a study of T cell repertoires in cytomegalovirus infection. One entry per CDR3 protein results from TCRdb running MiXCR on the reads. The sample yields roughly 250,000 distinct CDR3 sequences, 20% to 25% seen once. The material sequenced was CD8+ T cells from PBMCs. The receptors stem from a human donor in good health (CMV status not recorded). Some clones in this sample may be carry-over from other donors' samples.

CDR3 nucleotide sequence: TGTGCCACCAGCTATGGGGGGGCCGATGAGCAGTTCTTC. It is translated as CATSYGGADEQFF. The chain joins TRBV24-1 to TRBJ2-1, with D possibly TRBD2 on 7 matching bases. The germline V and J ends were trimmed by 7 bases and 8 bases, with 14 bases remaining between them. The CDR3 covers 13 residues. The germline gives CDR1 KGHDR, CDR2 SFDVKD.

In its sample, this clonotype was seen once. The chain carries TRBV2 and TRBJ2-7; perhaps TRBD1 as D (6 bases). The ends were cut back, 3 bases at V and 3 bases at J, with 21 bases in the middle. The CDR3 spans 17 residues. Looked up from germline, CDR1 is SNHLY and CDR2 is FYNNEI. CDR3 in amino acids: CASSEAPPGHHRYEQYF. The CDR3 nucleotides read TGTGCCAGCAGTGAGGCCCCCCCGGGACATCATCGCTACGAGCAGTACTTC. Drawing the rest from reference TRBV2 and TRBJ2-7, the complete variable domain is EPEVTQTPSHQVTQMGQEVILRCVPISNHLYFYWYRQILGQKVEFLVSFYNNEISEKSEIFDDQFSVERPDGSNFTLKIRSTKLEDSAMYFCASSEAPPGHHRYEQYFGPGTRLTVT.

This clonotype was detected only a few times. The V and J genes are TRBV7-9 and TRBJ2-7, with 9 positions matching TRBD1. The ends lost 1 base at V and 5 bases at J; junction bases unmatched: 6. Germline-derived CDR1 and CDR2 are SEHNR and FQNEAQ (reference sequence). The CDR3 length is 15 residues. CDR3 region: CASSLGGQGNHEQYF. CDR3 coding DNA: TGTGCCAGCAGCTTAGGGGGACAGGGCAACCACGAGCAGTACTTC.

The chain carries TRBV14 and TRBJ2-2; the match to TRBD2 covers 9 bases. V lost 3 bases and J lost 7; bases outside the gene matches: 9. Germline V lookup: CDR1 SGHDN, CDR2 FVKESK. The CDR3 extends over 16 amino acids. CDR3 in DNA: TGTGCCAGCAGCCAGGGTCTAGCGGGGTTCCACGGGGAGCTGTTTTTT. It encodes CASSQGLAGFHGELFF.

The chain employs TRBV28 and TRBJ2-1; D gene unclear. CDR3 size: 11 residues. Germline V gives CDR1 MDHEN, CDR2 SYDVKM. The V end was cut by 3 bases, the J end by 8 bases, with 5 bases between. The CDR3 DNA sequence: TGTGCCAGCAGTTTCGTGGATGAGCAGTTCTTC. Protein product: CASSFVDEQFF.

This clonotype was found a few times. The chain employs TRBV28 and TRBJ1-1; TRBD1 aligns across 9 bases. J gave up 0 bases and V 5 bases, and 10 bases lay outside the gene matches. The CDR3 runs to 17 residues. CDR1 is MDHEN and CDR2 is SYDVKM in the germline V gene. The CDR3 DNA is TGTGCCAGCAGTCTACCAGACAGGGGGGTCATGAACACTGAAGCTTTCTTT. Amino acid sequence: CASSLPDRGVMNTEAFF. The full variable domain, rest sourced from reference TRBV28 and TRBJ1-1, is DVKVTQSSRYLVKRTGEKVFLECVQDMDHENMFWYRQDPGLGLRLIYFSYDVKMKEKGDIPEGYSVSREKKERFSLILESASTNQTSMYLCASSLPDRGVMNTEAFFGQGTRLTVV.

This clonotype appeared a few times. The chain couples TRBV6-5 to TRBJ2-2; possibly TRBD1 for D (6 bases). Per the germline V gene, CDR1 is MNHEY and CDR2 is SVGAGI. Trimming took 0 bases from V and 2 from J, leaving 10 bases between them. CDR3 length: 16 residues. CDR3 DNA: TGTGCCAGCAGTTACTCTAGGACAGCCAACACCGGGGAGCTGTTTTTT. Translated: CASSYSRTANTGELFF.

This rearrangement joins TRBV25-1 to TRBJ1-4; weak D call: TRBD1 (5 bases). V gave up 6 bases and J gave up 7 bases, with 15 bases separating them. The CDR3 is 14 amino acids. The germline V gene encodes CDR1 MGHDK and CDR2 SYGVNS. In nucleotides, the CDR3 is TGTGCCAGCAGCGACGGGGCGGGAGGTGAAAAACTGTTTTTT. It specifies CASSDGAGGEKLFF.

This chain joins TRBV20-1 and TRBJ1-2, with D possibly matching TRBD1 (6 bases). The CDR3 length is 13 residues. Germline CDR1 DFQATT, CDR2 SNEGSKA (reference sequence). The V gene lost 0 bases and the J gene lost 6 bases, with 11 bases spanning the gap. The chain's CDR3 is CSARDQGIHGYTF. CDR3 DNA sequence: TGCAGTGCTAGAGACCAGGGGATCCATGGCTACACCTTC.

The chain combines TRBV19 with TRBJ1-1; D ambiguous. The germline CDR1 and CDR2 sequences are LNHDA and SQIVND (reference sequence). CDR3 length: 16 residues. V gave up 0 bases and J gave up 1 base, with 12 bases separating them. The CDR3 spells CASSIDPLYRNTEAFF. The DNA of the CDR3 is TGTGCCAGTAGTATAGATCCCCTTTACAGGAACACTGAAGCTTTCTTT.

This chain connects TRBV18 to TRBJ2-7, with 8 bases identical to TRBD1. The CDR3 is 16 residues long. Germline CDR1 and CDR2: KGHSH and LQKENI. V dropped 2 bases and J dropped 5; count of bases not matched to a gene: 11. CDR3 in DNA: TGTGCCAGCTCACCAGAGGACAGGGTTTTTTTCCACGAGCAGTACTTC. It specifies CASSPEDRVFFHEQYF. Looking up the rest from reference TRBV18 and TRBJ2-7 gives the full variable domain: NAGVMQNPRHLVRRRGQEARLRCSPMKGHSHVYWYRQLPEEGLKFMVYLQKENIIDESGMPKERFSAEFPKEGPSILRIQQVVRGDSAAYFCASSPEDRVFFHEQYFGPGTRLTVT.

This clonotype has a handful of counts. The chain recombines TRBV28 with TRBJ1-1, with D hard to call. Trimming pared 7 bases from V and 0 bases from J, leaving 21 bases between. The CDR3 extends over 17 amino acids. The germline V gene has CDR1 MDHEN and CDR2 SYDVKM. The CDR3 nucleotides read TGTGCCAGCACAACTCTTCTACCTGTGGGCATGAACACTGAAGCTTTCTTT. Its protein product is CASTTLLPVGMNTEAFF.

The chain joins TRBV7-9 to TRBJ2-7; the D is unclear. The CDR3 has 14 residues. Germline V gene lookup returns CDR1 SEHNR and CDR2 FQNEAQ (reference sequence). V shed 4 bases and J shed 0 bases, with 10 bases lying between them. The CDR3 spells CASSSSSASYEQYF. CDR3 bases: TGTGCCAGCAGCTCCTCCTCGGCCTCCTACGAGCAGTACTTC.

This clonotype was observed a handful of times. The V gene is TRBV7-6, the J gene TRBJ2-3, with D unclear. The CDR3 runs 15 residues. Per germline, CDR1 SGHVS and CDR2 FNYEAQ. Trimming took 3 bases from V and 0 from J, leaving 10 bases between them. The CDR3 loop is CASSLSLSSTDTQYF. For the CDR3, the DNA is TGTGCCAGCAGCTTGAGTCTCTCGAGCACAGATACGCAGTATTTT.

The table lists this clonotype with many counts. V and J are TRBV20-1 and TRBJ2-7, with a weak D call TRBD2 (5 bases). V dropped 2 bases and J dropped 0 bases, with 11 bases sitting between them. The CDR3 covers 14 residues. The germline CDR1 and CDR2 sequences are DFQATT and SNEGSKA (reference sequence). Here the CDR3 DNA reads TGCAGTGCTAGAAAGCCGGGGAGCTCCTACGAGCAGTACTTC. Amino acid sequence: CSARKPGSSYEQYF.

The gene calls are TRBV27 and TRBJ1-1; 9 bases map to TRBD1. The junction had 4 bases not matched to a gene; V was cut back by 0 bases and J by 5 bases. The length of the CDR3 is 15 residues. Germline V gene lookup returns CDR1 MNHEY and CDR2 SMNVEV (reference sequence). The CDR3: CASSLSRTGATEAFF. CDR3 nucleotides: TGTGCCAGCAGTTTATCACGGACAGGGGCAACTGAAGCTTTCTTT.

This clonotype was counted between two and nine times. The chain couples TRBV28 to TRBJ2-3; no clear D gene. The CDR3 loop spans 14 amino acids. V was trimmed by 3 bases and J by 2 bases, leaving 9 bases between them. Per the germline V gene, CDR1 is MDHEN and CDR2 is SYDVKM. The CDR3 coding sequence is TGTGCCAGCAGTTTCAACGGCTACACAGATACGCAGTATTTT. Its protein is CASSFNGYTDTQYF.

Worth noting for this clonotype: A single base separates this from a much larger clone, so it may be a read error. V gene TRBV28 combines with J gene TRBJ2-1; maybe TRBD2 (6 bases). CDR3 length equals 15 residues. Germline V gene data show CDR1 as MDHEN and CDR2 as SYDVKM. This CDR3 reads CASSLLLAIDNKQFF. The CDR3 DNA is TGTGCCAGCAGTTTATTACTAGCAATCGACAATAAGCAGTTCTTC.

Here the CDR3 reads CASSGLAGGLSTDTQYF. In DNA form, the CDR3 reads TGTGCCAGCAGTGGGTTAGCGGGGGGACTAAGCACAGATACGCAGTATTTT. This rearrangement joins TRBV12-3 or TRBV12-4 to TRBJ2-3; 10 nucleotides agree with TRBD2. This CDR3 spans 17 amino acids. V shed 5 bases, J shed 0 bases, and the junction held 8 bases outside the gene matches.

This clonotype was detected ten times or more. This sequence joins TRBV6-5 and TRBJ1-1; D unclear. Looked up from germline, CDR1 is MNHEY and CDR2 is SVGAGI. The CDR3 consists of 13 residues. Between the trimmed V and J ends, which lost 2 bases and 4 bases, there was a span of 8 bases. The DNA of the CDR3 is TGTGCCAGCAGTTACGCCGGGGTCACTGAAGCTTTCTTT. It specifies CASSYAGVTEAFF.

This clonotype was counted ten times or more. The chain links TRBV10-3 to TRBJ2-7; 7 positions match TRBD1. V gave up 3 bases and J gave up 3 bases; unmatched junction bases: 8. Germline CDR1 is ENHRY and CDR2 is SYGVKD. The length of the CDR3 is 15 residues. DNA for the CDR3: TGTGCCATCAGTGATTACCGGGACAGCCTCTACGAGCAGTACTTC. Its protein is CAISDYRDSLYEQYF.

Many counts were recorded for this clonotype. The CDR3 DNA sequence: TGTGCCACCGAGGGACCAAACTCCTACGAGCAGTACTTC. Protein product: CATEGPNSYEQYF. The V and J genes are TRBV24-1 and TRBJ2-7; D might be TRBD1 or TRBD2, each matching 5 bases. V lost 9 bases and J 0 bases, leaving 11 bases between the germline ends. The CDR3 totals 13 residues. CDR1 and CDR2 (germline): KGHDR, SFDVKD.

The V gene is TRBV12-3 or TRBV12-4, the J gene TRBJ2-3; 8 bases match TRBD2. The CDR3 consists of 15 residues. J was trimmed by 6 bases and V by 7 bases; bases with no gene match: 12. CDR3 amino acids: CASTVLAGGGDTQYF. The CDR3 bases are TGTGCCAGCACCGTCCTCGCGGGGGGTGGGGATACGCAGTATTTT.

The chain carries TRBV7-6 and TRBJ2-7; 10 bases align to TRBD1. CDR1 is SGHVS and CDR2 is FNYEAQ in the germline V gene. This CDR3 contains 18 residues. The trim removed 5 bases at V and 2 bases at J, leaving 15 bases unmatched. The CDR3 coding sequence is TGTGCCAGCAGCCCGCGCCGGGACAGGGGAATGCAGCCCTACGAGCAGTACTTC. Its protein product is CASSPRRDRGMQPYEQYF.

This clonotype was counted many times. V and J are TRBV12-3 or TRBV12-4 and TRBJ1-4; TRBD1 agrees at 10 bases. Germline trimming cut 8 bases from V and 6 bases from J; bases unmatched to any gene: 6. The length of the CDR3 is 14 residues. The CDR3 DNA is TGTGCCAGCCACCCCGGGACAGGGGATGAAAAACTGTTTTTT. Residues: CASHPGTGDEKLFF.

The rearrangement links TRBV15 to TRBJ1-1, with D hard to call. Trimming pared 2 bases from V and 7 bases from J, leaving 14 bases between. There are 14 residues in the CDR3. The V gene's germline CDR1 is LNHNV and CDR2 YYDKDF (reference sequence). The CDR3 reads CATSRPGDQDEAFF. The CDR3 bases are TGTGCCACCAGCAGACCCGGGGATCAGGATGAAGCTTTCTTT.

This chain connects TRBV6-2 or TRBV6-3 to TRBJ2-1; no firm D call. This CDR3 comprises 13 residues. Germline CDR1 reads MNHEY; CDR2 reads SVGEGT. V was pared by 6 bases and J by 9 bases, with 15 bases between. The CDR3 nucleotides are TGTGCCAGCAGCCCTCACCGTTCGGGTGAGCAGTTCTTC. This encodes CASSPHRSGEQFF.

The DNA for the CDR3 is TGTGCCAGCAAACACGAGGGACAGGGGAACTATGGCTACACCTTC. Its translation: CASKHEGQGNYGYTF. The rearrangement uses TRBV7-9 and TRBJ1-2; TRBD1 matches 10 bases. The CDR3 length is 15 residues. After removal of 7 bases from V and 2 bases from J, the junction contained 7 bases not matched to a gene. Germline V gives CDR1 SEHNR, CDR2 FQNEAQ (reference sequence).

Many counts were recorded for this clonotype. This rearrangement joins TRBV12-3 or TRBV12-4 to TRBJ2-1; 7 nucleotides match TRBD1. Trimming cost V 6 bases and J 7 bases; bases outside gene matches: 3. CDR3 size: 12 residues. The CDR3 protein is CASSPTGNEQFF. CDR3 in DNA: TGTGCCAGCAGCCCGACAGGGAATGAGCAGTTCTTC.

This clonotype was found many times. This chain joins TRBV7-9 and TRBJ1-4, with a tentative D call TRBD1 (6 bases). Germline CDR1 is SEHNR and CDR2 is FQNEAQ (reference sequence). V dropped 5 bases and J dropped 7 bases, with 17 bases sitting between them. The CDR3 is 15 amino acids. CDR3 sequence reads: CASSQTGSDSEKLFF. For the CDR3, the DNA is TGTGCCAGCAGCCAAACAGGGTCGGATAGTGAAAAACTGTTTTTT.

CDR3 coding DNA: TGTGCCAGCAGTCCCCTGCCCTACGCTAACTATGGCTACACCTTC. This gives the protein CASSPLPYANYGYTF. The chain recombines TRBV6-2 or TRBV6-3 with TRBJ1-2, with D hard to call. CDR1 is MNHEY and CDR2 is SVGEGT in the germline V gene. V dropped 5 bases and J dropped 0 bases, with 13 bases sitting between them. This CDR3 region has 15 residues.